This entry lists 25 T cell receptor beta chains sequenced from one sample in a study of cytomegalovirus exposure and HLA in healthy donors. PCR was performed using 60 Vbeta and 13 Jbeta primers. Method: immunoSEQ multiplex PCR; TCRdb's copy keeps in-frame clones and lacks some. This sample has 150,000 to 200,000 clones; over 65% occur once, and the top ten carry around 1.5%. Sequencing was carried out using PBMCs. The source of these receptors is a woman aged 30 to 39 in good health and CMV-seropositive.

V gene TRBV5-4 combines with J gene TRBJ2-1, with D possibly TRBD2 on 6 matching bases. The CDR3 is 16 residues long. Trimming stripped 2 bases from V and 10 bases from J, with 22 bases between. CDR1 is SGHNT, CDR2 YYREEE, per germline (reference sequence). Here the CDR3 DNA reads TGTGCCAGCAGCTTAGAGTCCGGGAGACCTACGCTCGAGCAGTTCTTC. Amino acids: CASSLESGRPTLEQFF.

DNA for the CDR3: TGCGCCAGCAACAGGGACGGCTACAACTATGGCTACACCTTC. Its protein is CASNRDGYNYGYTF. The genes are TRBV5-1 and TRBJ1-2, with a tentative D call TRBD1 (6 bases). Germline CDR1 and CDR2: SGHRS and YFSETQ. The CDR3 totals 14 residues. Trimming pared 6 bases from V and 2 bases from J, leaving 14 bases between.

The rearrangement uses TRBV15 and TRBJ2-4; D not resolved. Trimming cost V 8 bases and J 6 bases, with 11 bases left between them. CDR3 size: 12 residues. Germline values: CDR1 LNHNV, CDR2 YYDKDF (reference sequence). The CDR3 loop reads CATAIGANIQYF. The CDR3 DNA sequence: TGTGCCACCGCGATCGGAGCAAACATTCAGTACTTC.

The chain uses TRBV7-2 and TRBJ2-7; 7 bases line up with TRBD2. The germline gives CDR1 SGHTA, CDR2 FQGNSA. J gave up 6 bases and V 3 bases, and 8 bases lay outside the gene matches. The CDR3 is made up of 14 amino acids. The CDR3, as DNA: TGTGCCAGCAGCTTGCTGGGACTACCTATCGAGCAGTACTTC. The encoded protein is CASSLLGLPIEQYF.

A few counts support this clone. The rearrangement uses TRBV4-1 and TRBJ2-7; maybe TRBD1 (5 bases). V was pared by 0 bases and J by 3 bases, with 12 bases between. This CDR3 region has 15 residues. Germline V gene lookup returns CDR1 MGHRA and CDR2 YSYEKL. The CDR3 coding sequence is TGCGCCAGCAGCCAAGATCGGCAGGGAATCTACGAGCAGTACTTC. Translated: CASSQDRQGIYEQYF.

There are a few counts of this clone. CDR3 DNA: TGTGCCAGCAAGACTAGCGGATCCTACGAGCAGTACTTC. Protein: CASKTSGSYEQYF. This chain connects TRBV25-1 to TRBJ2-7; TRBD2 agrees at 9 bases. V trimming: 7 bases; J trimming: 1 base; junction bases outside the gene matches: 2. Germline V lookup: CDR1 MGHDK, CDR2 SYGVNS. The CDR3 totals 13 residues.

The chain carries TRBV4-1 and TRBJ2-5, with a possible D match to TRBD1 (6 bases). CDR3 length equals 16 residues. Germline CDR1 reads MGHRA; CDR2 reads YSYEKL. Trimming removed 2 bases at V and 2 bases at J, with 15 bases between. Here the CDR3 reads CASSQPLTGPQETQYF. The CDR3 coding sequence is TGCGCCAGCAGCCAACCCCTGACAGGACCACAAGAGACCCAGTACTTC.

The rearrangement links TRBV5-6 to TRBJ1-2; D might be TRBD1 (5 bases). Germline V gives CDR1 SGHDT, CDR2 YYEEEE. The CDR3 is 16 residues long. V lost 0 bases, J lost 0 bases, and 12 bases lay in between. CDR3 sequence reads: CASSLGDRRTNYGYTF. In DNA form, the CDR3 reads TGTGCCAGCAGCTTGGGAGACAGAAGAACTAACTATGGCTACACCTTC. The full variable domain, rest sourced from reference TRBV5-6 and TRBJ1-2, is DAGVTQSPTHLIKTRGQQVTLRCSPKSGHDTVSWYQQALGQGPQFIFQYYEEEERQRGNFPDRFSGHQFPNYSSELNVNALLLGDSALYLCASSLGDRRTNYGYTFGSGTRLTVV.

This clone was observed a few times. The V gene is TRBV4-3, the J gene TRBJ1-4; maybe TRBD1 (5 bases). V lost 2 bases to trimming and J lost 5 bases, with 9 bases between them. Looked up from germline, CDR1 is LGHNA and CDR2 is YSLEER. The CDR3 extends over 14 amino acids. DNA of the CDR3: TGCGCCAGCAGCCAACCAGGGATAAATGAAAAACTGTTTTTT. Translating it yields CASSQPGINEKLFF.

The V call is TRBV6-1, the J call TRBJ1-5, with D possibly being TRBD1 (6 bases). The CDR3 is 14 amino acids. Trimming cost V 7 bases and J 3 bases, with 13 bases left between them. CDR1 MNHNS and CDR2 SASEGT come from the germline V gene. CDR3 region: CASILDRPNQPQHF. The CDR3 DNA is TGTGCCAGCATACTCGACAGGCCCAATCAGCCCCAGCATTTT.

The gene calls are TRBV25-1 and TRBJ2-2; 7 bases are a match to TRBD1. From germline, CDR1 is MGHDK and CDR2 SYGVNS. Germline trimming cut 7 bases from V and 0 bases from J; bases unmatched to any gene: 5. This CDR3 spans 15 amino acids. This CDR3 reads CASKRTGSNTGELFF. The CDR3 DNA sequence: TGTGCCAGCAAGAGGACAGGCTCGAACACCGGGGAGCTGTTTTTT.

This clone showed up just once. J is TRBJ2-1 and V is TRBV28; 9 positions match TRBD2. J lost 4 bases, V lost 4 bases, and 8 bases had no gene match. CDR3 size: 16 residues. The V gene's germline CDR1 is MDHEN and CDR2 SYDVKM. The CDR3 protein is CASSSPGTSNYNEQFF. In DNA form, the CDR3 reads TGTGCCAGCAGTTCCCCCGGGACTAGCAATTACAATGAGCAGTTCTTC.

This clone was counted a single time. This sequence joins TRBV28 and TRBJ2-2; 10 bases agree with TRBD1. Germline lookup yields CDR1 MDHEN and CDR2 SYDVKM. The CDR3 runs to 15 residues. V gave up 7 bases and J gave up 6 bases; unmatched junction bases: 8. DNA for the CDR3: TGTGCCAGCATTAGTGACAGGGGGCGTCCCGGGGAGCTGTTTTTT. Translation gives CASISDRGRPGELFF.

This clone was counted a single time. This CDR3 reads CASSLDGLAGVTDTQYF. CDR3 nucleotide sequence: TGTGCCAGCAGCTTGGACGGACTAGCGGGAGTCACAGATACGCAGTATTTT. This chain joins TRBV5-4 and TRBJ2-3; 13 bases fit TRBD2. This CDR3 comprises 17 residues. Germline V CDR1 and CDR2: SGHNT, YYREEE (reference sequence). V dropped 0 bases and J dropped 2; count of bases not matched to a gene: 3.

In its sample, this clone was seen a few times. The chain carries TRBV9 and TRBJ2-1; maybe TRBD1 (6 bases). Trimming pared 4 bases from V and 4 bases from J, leaving 12 bases between. Germline V gives CDR1 SGDLS, CDR2 YYNGEE. The length of the CDR3 is 14 residues. The CDR3 DNA sequence: TGTGCCAGCAGCCCCCGGACAGTTTACAATGAGCAGTTCTTC. Amino acids: CASSPRTVYNEQFF.

This clone occurred a few times. J is TRBJ2-7 and V is TRBV7-8; a weak D match, TRBD1 (6 bases). The CDR3 runs to 15 residues. Germline assignment: CDR1 SGHVS and CDR2 FQNEAQ. V lost 4 bases and J 0 bases, leaving 13 bases between the germline ends. The CDR3, as DNA: TGTGCCAGCAGCTCACGGACAGTAAGCTCCTACGAGCAGTACTTC. Encoded protein: CASSSRTVSSYEQYF.

V gene TRBV10-3 combines with J gene TRBJ1-2; D is ambiguous. The CDR3 extends over 10 amino acids. V was cut by 2 bases and J by 8 bases, with 3 bases left in between. The germline V gene has CDR1 ENHRY and CDR2 SYGVKD. This chain's CDR3 is CAISEGGYTF. CDR3 DNA sequence: TGTGCCATCAGTGAGGGCGGCTACACCTTC.

The chain carries TRBV7-2 and TRBJ1-1; D possibly corresponds to TRBD1 (6 bases). This CDR3 contains 16 residues. Trimming cost V 6 bases and J 1 base, with 18 bases left between them. Looked up from germline, CDR1 is SGHTA and CDR2 is FQGNSA. CDR3 amino acids: CASRPRQVGTNTEAFF. Written as DNA, the CDR3 is TGTGCCAGCAGGCCCCGACAGGTGGGGACGAACACTGAAGCTTTCTTT.

The chain employs TRBV15 and TRBJ1-5; D gene uncertain. Germline V lookup: CDR1 LNHNV, CDR2 YYDKDF (reference sequence). The CDR3 contains 13 residues. The germline V and J ends were trimmed by 5 bases and 0 bases, with 5 bases remaining between them. The CDR3 protein is CATSEDSNQPQHF. The CDR3 bases are TGTGCCACCAGCGAGGATAGCAATCAGCCCCAGCATTTT.

Concerning this clone itself: In the same sample, other DNA sequences code for this CDR3. The rearrangement uses TRBV13 and TRBJ2-1, with TRBD2 matching 8 bases. The CDR3 totals 16 residues. J lost 0 bases, V lost 5 bases, and 6 bases had no gene match. Germline lookup yields CDR1 PRHDT and CDR2 FYEKMQ (reference sequence). The CDR3 here is CASSPAGDRSYNEQFF. The DNA of the CDR3 is TGTGCCAGCAGCCCAGCGGGGGACCGCTCCTACAATGAGCAGTTCTTC. The variable domain in full, completed from reference TRBV13 and TRBJ2-1, reads AAGVIQSPRHLIKEKRETATLKCYPIPRHDTVYWYQQGPGQDPQFLISFYEKMQSDKGSIPDRFSAQQFSDYHSELNMSSLELGDSALYFCASSPAGDRSYNEQFFGPGTRLTVL.

This clone was seen once. The chain is built from TRBV10-3 and TRBJ2-1; 7 bases line up with TRBD2. Germline CDR1 ENHRY, CDR2 SYGVKD. The CDR3 sequence is 15 residues long. V lost 2 bases and J lost 7; bases outside the gene matches: 8. The CDR3 region is CAISEGGGSRNEQFF. The DNA of the CDR3 is TGTGCCATCAGTGAGGGCGGCGGGAGCAGGAATGAGCAGTTCTTC.

The chain joins TRBV11-3 to TRBJ1-1; D is possibly TRBD1 (6 bases). The V and J ends lost 2 bases and 4 bases respectively, with 8 bases between them. Per germline, CDR1 SGHNT and CDR2 YENEEA. The CDR3 consists of 13 residues. This chain's CDR3 is CASSLSRGTEAFF. The CDR3 nucleotides read TGTGCCAGCAGCTTAAGCAGGGGCACTGAAGCTTTCTTT. Together with reference TRBV11-3 and TRBJ1-1, the CDR3 gives the full variable domain: EAGVVQSPRYKIIEKKQPVAFWCNPISGHNTLYWYLQNLGQGPELLIRYENEEAVDDSQLPKDRFSAERLKGVDSTLKIQPAELGDSAVYLCASSLSRGTEAFFGQGTRLTVV.

Written as DNA, the CDR3 is TGTGCCACCAGCAGAGATAGGGTGGGAGGAGCCAAAAACATTCAGTACTTC. Its translation is CATSRDRVGGAKNIQYF. The V and J genes are TRBV15 and TRBJ2-4, with D possibly matching TRBD2 (6 bases). The length of the CDR3 is 17 residues. The V gene's germline CDR1 is LNHNV and CDR2 YYDKDF (reference sequence). V shed 0 bases and J shed 0 bases, with 12 bases lying between them.

This clone has just one count. In DNA form, the CDR3 reads TGTGCCAGCAGCTTAGAAGGGGCCCGCGAGCAGTACTTC. This translates into CASSLEGAREQYF. The chain uses TRBV7-9 and TRBJ2-7; D possibly corresponds to TRBD1 (5 bases). Trimming pared 1 base from V and 6 bases from J, leaving 10 bases between. Germline CDR1 SEHNR, CDR2 FQNEAQ (reference sequence). This CDR3 region has 13 residues.

The chain recombines TRBV2 with TRBJ2-7; 10 bases line up with TRBD2. Per the germline V gene, CDR1 is SNHLY and CDR2 is FYNNEI. The J segment lost 6 bases and the V segment lost 5 bases, leaving 10 bases of the junction unmatched. The CDR3 sequence is 15 residues long. The CDR3 loop is CASSTLAGVGSEQYF. CDR3 DNA sequence: TGTGCCAGCAGTACCCTAGCGGGAGTCGGATCCGAGCAGTACTTC.